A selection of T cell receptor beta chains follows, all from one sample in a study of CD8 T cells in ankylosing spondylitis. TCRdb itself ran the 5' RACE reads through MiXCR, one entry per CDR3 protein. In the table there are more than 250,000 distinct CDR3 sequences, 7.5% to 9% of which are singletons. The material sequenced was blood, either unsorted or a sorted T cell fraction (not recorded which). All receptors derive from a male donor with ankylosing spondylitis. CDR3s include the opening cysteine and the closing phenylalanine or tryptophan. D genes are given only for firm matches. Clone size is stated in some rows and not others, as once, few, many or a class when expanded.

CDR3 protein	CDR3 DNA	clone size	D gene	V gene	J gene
CASSNIAGGPGYTQYF	TGTGCCAGCAGCAATATAGCGGGAGGCCCGGGGTATACGCAGTATTTT	NA	TRBD2	TRBV7-3	TRBJ2-3
CASSSGLAGPYNEQFF	TGTGCCAGCAGCTCCGGGCTAGCGGGACCCTACAATGAGCAGTTCTTC	NA	TRBD2	TRBV7-2	TRBJ2-1
CSVEDVVPREQFF	TGCAGCGTTGAAGATGTCGTACCGCGGGAGCAGTTCTTC	NA	NA	TRBV29-1	TRBJ2-1
CASSLPLAGRGDTQYF	TGTGCCAGCAGCTTACCTCTAGCGGGACGGGGTGATACGCAGTATTTT	NA	TRBD2	TRBV7-2	TRBJ2-3
CASSLGSSGSIEETQYF	TGTGCCAGCAGCTTAGGGAGTAGCGGGAGCATTGAGGAGACCCAGTACTTC	NA	TRBD2	TRBV11-3	TRBJ2-5
CASRDRLGYNEQFF	TGTGCCAGCAGAGACAGACTCGGCTACAATGAGCAGTTCTTC	NA	NA	TRBV27	TRBJ2-1
CASSLGVHAGELFF	TGTGCCAGCAGCCTGGGAGTGCATGCCGGGGAGCTGTTTTTT	NA	NA	TRBV7-3	TRBJ2-2
CASSNGIGYEQYF	TGTGCCAGTAGTAACGGAATCGGCTACGAGCAGTACTTC	many	NA	TRBV19	TRBJ2-7
CSVVGTEHYEQYF	TGCAGCGTTGTCGGGACGGAACACTACGAGCAGTACTTC	NA	NA	TRBV29-1	TRBJ2-7
CASSLSRAASSPLHF	TGTGCCAGCAGTTTAAGCAGGGCGGCTAGTTCACCCCTCCACTTT	many	NA	TRBV12-3/TRBV12-4	TRBJ1-6
CASSVGDSRETQYF	TGTGCCAGCAGCGTCGGGGATTCTCGAGAGACCCAGTACTTC	few	NA	TRBV7-8	TRBJ2-5
CASSPNAGGNEQFF	TGTGCCAGCAGCCCTAACGCGGGGGGGAATGAGCAGTTCTTC	NA	TRBD2	TRBV12-3/TRBV12-4	TRBJ2-1
CASSTVADYEQYF	TGTGCCAGCAGCACCGTTGCAGACTACGAGCAGTACTTC	few	NA	TRBV11-1	TRBJ2-7
CASSPLGGTQYF	TGTGCCAGCAGCCCCTTGGGTGGGACGCAGTATTTT	NA	NA	TRBV7-3	TRBJ2-3
CASIDGFVQPQHF	TGTGCCAGCATAGACGGCTTCGTTCAGCCCCAGCATTTT	NA	NA	TRBV4-2	TRBJ1-5
CASSLAPGQGPRADTQYF	TGCGCCAGCAGCTTGGCCCCGGGACAGGGACCGCGGGCAGATACGCAGTATTTT	NA	TRBD1	TRBV5-1	TRBJ2-3
CASSPRQASYNSPLHF	TGTGCCAGTAGTCCCCGACAGGCGTCCTATAATTCACCCCTCCACTTT	NA	NA	TRBV19	TRBJ1-6
CASSLAGDYNEQFF	TGCGCCAGCAGCTTGGCGGGAGACTACAATGAGCAGTTCTTC	many	TRBD2	TRBV12-3/TRBV12-4	TRBJ2-1
CASSLYNSYNEQFF	TGCGCCAGCAGCCTCTACAACTCCTACAATGAGCAGTTCTTC	NA	NA	TRBV5-1	TRBJ2-1
CASSRERSINEKLFF	TGTGCCAGCAGTCGAGAAAGATCCATAAACGAAAAACTGTTTTTT	few	NA	TRBV6-1	TRBJ1-4
CASSPWVDSATYEQYF	TGCGCCAGCAGCCCCTGGGTGGACAGCGCTACCTACGAGCAGTACTTC	many	NA	TRBV5-1	TRBJ2-7
CASRPTLAGNEQFF	TGTGCCAGCAGACCCACCTTGGCTGGCAATGAGCAGTTCTTC	NA	NA	TRBV7-9	TRBJ2-1
CASSRLAGPLGAYNEQFF	TGTGCCAGCAGTCGACTAGCGGGACCCCTGGGGGCCTACAATGAGCAGTTCTTC	few	TRBD2	TRBV11-2	TRBJ2-1
CSARDSGFRSYNEQFF	TGCAGTGCTAGAGATAGCGGGTTCCGCTCCTACAATGAGCAGTTCTTC	few	TRBD2	TRBV20-1	TRBJ2-1
CASSQDRGVTYEQYF	TGCGCCAGCAGCCAAGATCGTGGGGTAACCTACGAGCAGTACTTC	NA	NA	TRBV4-3	TRBJ2-7
CASSYRTGGYLSYNEQFF	TGTGCCAGCAGTTACAGGACAGGGGGTTACCTCTCCTACAATGAGCAGTTCTTC	few	TRBD1	TRBV6-2/TRBV6-3	TRBJ2-1
CASSQAGNGAGGISSYNEQFF	TGCGCCAGCAGCCAAGCGGGGAACGGAGCGGGAGGCATCTCCTCCTACAATGAGCAGTTCTTC	many	TRBD2	TRBV4-1	TRBJ2-1
CASSPRGGTEAFF	TGTGCCAGCAGCCCCAGGGGAGGCACTGAAGCTTTCTTT	many	NA	TRBV25-1	TRBJ1-1
CSAAPGTGREQYF	TGCAGCGCCGCTCCCGGGACAGGGCGCGAGCAGTACTTC	few	TRBD1	TRBV29-1	TRBJ2-7
CASSVEAGSSEQYF	TGTGCCAGCAGCGTAGAGGCAGGGTCCTCCGAGCAGTACTTC	few	NA	TRBV9	TRBJ2-7
CASSFEVAKNIQYF	TGTGCCAGCAGCTTTGAAGTAGCCAAAAACATTCAGTACTTC	NA	NA	TRBV5-5	TRBJ2-4
CASSLGPRTDTQYF	TGTGCCAGCAGCTTAGGACCGCGCACAGATACGCAGTATTTT	NA	NA	TRBV7-6	TRBJ2-3
CAWSGLAGVVADEQYF	TGTGCCTGGAGTGGACTAGCGGGAGTAGTTGCCGACGAGCAGTACTTC	NA	TRBD2	TRBV30	TRBJ2-7
CASSQAMANTGELFF	TGCGCCAGCAGCCAAGCCATGGCCAACACCGGGGAGCTGTTTTTT	many	NA	TRBV4-1	TRBJ2-2
CASSILAYQETQYF	TGTGCCAGCAGCATACTAGCGTACCAAGAGACCCAGTACTTC	few	TRBD2	TRBV5-5	TRBJ2-5
CSASGTRTYEQYF	TGCAGTGCTTCCGGGACTAGGACCTACGAGCAGTACTTC	many	TRBD2	TRBV20-1	TRBJ2-7
CSAGPPRSTDTQYF	TGCAGCGCCGGCCCCCCTAGGAGCACAGATACGCAGTATTTT	NA	NA	TRBV29-1	TRBJ2-3
CASSLVGRTYQPQHF	TGTGCCAGCAGTTTAGTTGGGCGGACTTATCAGCCCCAGCATTTT	few	NA	TRBV27	TRBJ1-5
CSVLSGDEETQYF	TGCAGCGTTCTTTCGGGAGACGAAGAGACCCAGTACTTC	few	NA	TRBV29-1	TRBJ2-5
CSAIKSGQPQHF	TGCAGTGCTATAAAGTCTGGTCAGCCCCAGCATTTT	NA	NA	TRBV20-1	TRBJ1-5
CASSLIGQPQHF	TGTGCCAGCAGTTTAATCGGTCAGCCCCAGCATTTT	many	NA	TRBV12-3/TRBV12-4	TRBJ1-5
CSVDRVSTGELFF	TGCAGCGTAGACAGGGTCTCCACCGGGGAGCTGTTTTTT	many	TRBD1	TRBV29-1	TRBJ2-2
CASSPRSWGGTEAFF	TGTGCCAGCAGCCCCCGGTCCTGGGGAGGGACTGAAGCTTTCTTT	few	NA	TRBV9	TRBJ1-1
CASSWGISGANVLTF	TGTGCCAGCAGCTGGGGTATCTCTGGGGCCAACGTCCTGACTTTC	NA	NA	TRBV7-8	TRBJ2-6
CASSVDQGANTGELFF	TGTGCCAGCAGCGTAGACCAGGGAGCGAACACCGGGGAGCTGTTTTTT	NA	NA	TRBV9	TRBJ2-2
CASSFSTTVNEQFF	TGTGCCAGCAGTTTCAGTACGACCGTAAATGAGCAGTTCTTC	NA	NA	TRBV11-2	TRBJ2-1
CAISGLAGGSFADTQYF	TGTGCCATCAGTGGGCTAGCGGGAGGTAGCTTTGCAGATACGCAGTATTTT	NA	TRBD2	TRBV10-3	TRBJ2-3
CASKGSGGHNEQFF	TGTGCCAGCAAGGGTAGCGGAGGACACAATGAGCAGTTCTTC	few	NA	TRBV6-2/TRBV6-3	TRBJ2-1
CASSYSGADNEQFF	TGTGCCAGCAGTTACTCGGGAGCGGACAATGAGCAGTTCTTC	few	NA	TRBV6-5	TRBJ2-1
CASSRGTGNRYEQYF	TGTGCCAGCAGCCGCGGGACAGGGAACAGATACGAGCAGTACTTC	NA	TRBD1	TRBV7-2	TRBJ2-7
CASSPLGEGSPLHF	TGTGCCAGCAGCCCCTTAGGGGAGGGTTCACCCCTCCACTTT	many	NA	TRBV7-3	TRBJ1-6
CASSRGVVWTGQADTQYF	TGTGCCAGCAGCCGGGGGGTTGTTTGGACAGGACAAGCAGATACGCAGTATTTT	many	NA	TRBV11-2	TRBJ2-3
CSARDHAGNTGELFF	TGCAGTGCTAGAGATCATGCGGGGAACACCGGGGAGCTGTTTTTT	few	NA	TRBV20-1	TRBJ2-2
CASSYGAIQYF	TGTGCCAGCAGCTACGGGGCGATTCAGTACTTT	NA	NA	TRBV25-1	TRBJ2-4
CSASNFYVGSNYEQYF	TGCAGTGCTAGTAATTTTTATGTCGGGAGTAACTACGAGCAGTACTTC	few	NA	TRBV20-1	TRBJ2-7